The table lists the clone carrying this T cell receptor beta chain with a few counts. Its antigen is unknown. The CDR3 sequence is 16 residues long. Germline V gives CDR1 SGHRS, CDR2 YFSETQ. V was pared by 3 bases and J by 5 bases, with 21 bases between. Amplification of TCR beta CDR3 regions was performed using RNA transcripts as template. First-round RT-PCR targeting the TCR CDR3 was performed with the HTBI primer set. One entry per CDR3 protein, called by TCRdb with MiXCR from the multiplex PCR reads. The sample carries 600,000 to 800,000 distinct CDR3 sequences, about a third recorded once. This entry is derived from a study of T cells in Graves' hyperthyroidism and ophthalmopathy. An approximately 9.4 ml volume of fresh peripheral blood provided the PBMCs. Whole-study findings and limits: The model made its ophthalmopathy prediction, and onset followed a median 6.5 months later. Ophthalmopathy and stable hyperthyroidism were separated by a 13 V-J model.

This TCR came from a woman between 35 and 50 years old with Graves' hyperthyroidism. The chain recombines TRBV5-1 with TRBJ2-7; D might be TRBD1 or TRBD2, each matching 5 bases. The sequencing input was blood. Here the CDR3 DNA reads TGCGCCAGCAGCTCATCACCGGGGCCAGGTGCACACGAGCAGTACTTC. The encoded protein is CASSSSPGPGAHEQYF.